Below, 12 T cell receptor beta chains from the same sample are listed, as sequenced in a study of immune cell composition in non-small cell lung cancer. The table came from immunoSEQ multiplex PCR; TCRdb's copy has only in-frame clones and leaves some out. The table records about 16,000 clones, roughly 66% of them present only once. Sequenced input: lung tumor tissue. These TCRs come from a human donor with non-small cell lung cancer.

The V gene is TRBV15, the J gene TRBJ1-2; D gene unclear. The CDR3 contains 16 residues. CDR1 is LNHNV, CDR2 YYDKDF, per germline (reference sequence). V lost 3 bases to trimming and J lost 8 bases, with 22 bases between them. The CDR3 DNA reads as TGTGCCACCAGCAGGCAGAGGTTCGCCGGGTACCGAGGCTACACCTTC. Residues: CATSRQRFAGYRGYTF.

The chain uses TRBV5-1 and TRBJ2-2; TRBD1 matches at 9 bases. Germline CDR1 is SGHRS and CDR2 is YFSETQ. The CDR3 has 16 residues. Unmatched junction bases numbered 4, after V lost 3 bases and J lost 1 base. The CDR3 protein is CASSWGGQGNTGELFF. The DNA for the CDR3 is TGCGCCAGCAGCTGGGGGGGACAGGGGAACACCGGGGAGCTGTTTTTT.

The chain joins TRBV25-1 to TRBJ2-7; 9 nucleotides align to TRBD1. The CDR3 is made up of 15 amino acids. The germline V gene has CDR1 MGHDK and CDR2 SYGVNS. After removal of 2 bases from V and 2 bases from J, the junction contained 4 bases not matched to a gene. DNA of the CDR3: TGTGCCAGCAGTGAAGTTGGGGACAGGGCCTACGAGCAGTACTTC. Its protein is CASSEVGDRAYEQYF.

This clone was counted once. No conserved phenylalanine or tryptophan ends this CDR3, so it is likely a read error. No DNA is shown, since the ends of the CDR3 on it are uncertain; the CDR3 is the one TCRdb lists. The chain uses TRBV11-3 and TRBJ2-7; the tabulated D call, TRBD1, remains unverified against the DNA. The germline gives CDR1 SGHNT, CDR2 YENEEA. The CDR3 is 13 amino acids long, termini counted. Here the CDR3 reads CASSFRDRGRRVS.

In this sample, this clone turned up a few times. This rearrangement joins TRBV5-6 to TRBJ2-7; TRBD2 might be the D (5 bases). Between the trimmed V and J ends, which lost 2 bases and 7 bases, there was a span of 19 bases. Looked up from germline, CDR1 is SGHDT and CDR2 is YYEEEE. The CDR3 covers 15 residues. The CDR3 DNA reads TGTGCCAGCAGCTTAAGCGGAACTGCGCCTAAGGAGCAGTACTTC. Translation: CASSLSGTAPKEQYF.

CDR3 nucleotide sequence: TGTGCCAGCAGAAAGGACTTCAATAATTCACCCCTCCACTTT. This translates into CASRKDFNNSPLHF. The chain is built from TRBV6-5 and TRBJ1-6; D is undetermined. V lost 6 bases to trimming and J lost 5 bases, with 11 bases between them. CDR1 MNHEY and CDR2 SVGAGI come from the germline V gene. This CDR3 has 14 residues.

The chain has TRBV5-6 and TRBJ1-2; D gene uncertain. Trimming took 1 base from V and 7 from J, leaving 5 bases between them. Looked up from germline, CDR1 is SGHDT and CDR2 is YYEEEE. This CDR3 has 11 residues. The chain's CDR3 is CASSLRGGYTF. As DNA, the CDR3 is TGTGCCAGCAGCTTGAGAGGTGGCTACACCTTC.

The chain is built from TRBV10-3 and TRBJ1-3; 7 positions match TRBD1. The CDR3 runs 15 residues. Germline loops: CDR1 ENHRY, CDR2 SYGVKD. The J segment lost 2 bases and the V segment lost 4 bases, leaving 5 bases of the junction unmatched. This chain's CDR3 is CAISVRGLAGNTIYF. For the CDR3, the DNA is TGTGCCATCAGTGTGAGGGGGCTAGCTGGAAACACCATATATTTT.

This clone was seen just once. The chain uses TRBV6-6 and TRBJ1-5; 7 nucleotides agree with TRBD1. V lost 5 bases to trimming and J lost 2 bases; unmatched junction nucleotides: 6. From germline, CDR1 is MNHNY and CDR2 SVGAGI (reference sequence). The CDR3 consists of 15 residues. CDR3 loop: CASSRDSSGNQPQHF. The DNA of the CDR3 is TGTGCCAGCAGTAGGGACAGCTCCGGCAATCAGCCCCAGCATTTT.

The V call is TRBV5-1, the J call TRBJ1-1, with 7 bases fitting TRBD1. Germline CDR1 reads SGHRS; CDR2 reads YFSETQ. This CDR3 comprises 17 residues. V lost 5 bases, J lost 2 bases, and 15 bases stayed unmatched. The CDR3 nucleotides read TGCGCCAGCAGGCCGCGGACTGACGGGACAGTAAACACTGAAGCTTTCTTT. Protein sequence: CASRPRTDGTVNTEAFF.

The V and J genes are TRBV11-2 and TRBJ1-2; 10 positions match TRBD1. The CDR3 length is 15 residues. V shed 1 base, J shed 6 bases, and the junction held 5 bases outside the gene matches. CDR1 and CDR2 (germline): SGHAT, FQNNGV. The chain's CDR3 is CASSLGAGTGDGYTF. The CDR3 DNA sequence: TGTGCCAGCAGCTTAGGGGCCGGGACAGGGGATGGCTACACCTTC.

CDR3 DNA sequence: TGCGCCAGCAGCCTCCGGACAGTCTTCAGCTCCTACGAGCAGTACTTC. As protein: CASSLRTVFSSYEQYF. The J gene is TRBJ2-7, the V gene TRBV5-1, with a possible D match to TRBD1 (6 bases). The V gene lost 4 bases and the J gene lost 0 bases, with 17 bases spanning the gap. The CDR3 covers 16 residues. Germline V gene sequence: CDR1 SGHRS, CDR2 YFSETQ.